This T cell receptor beta chain was sequenced during a study of vaccination and CD4 T cells after COVID-19. Study as a whole: Convalescent donors totaled six males and four females, including two who were Hispanic. Those taking part got two shots of either the BNT162b2 or the mRNA-1273 vaccine.

The table lists this clonotype with a count of one. Its antigen is unidentified. Cultured CD4+ T cell DNA underwent sequencing with the Oncomine TCR Beta short-read assay. DNA came from CD4+ T cells after culture. From the PCR reads, TCRdb called clonotypes with MiXCR, one entry per CDR3 protein. The table shows about 10,000 distinct CDR3 sequences, with approximately 57% occurring only once. The CDR3 has 14 amino acids. Germline V gene data show CDR1 as SGHTA and CDR2 as FQGNSA. Trimming removed 5 bases from V and 7 bases from J, with 12 bases in between. Noted treatment: roughly ten-day PBMC culture with coronavirus spike peptide pools or control peptides (ViraFEST assay). Antigen-specific T cell expansion with peptide pools preceded TCR sequencing in the ViraFEST approach.

The source of this sequence is a human donor who had recovered from COVID-19. The chain joins TRBV7-2 to TRBJ1-6; D is undetermined. The sequenced sample was CD4+ T cells from blood, cultured in vitro. The CDR3 protein is CASSVRNGNSPLHF. In nucleotides, the CDR3 is TGTGCCAGCAGCGTCAGGAATGGAAATTCACCCCTCCACTTT.